These T cell receptor beta chains were read from a single sample in a study of blood T cell repertoires in COVID-19. Generated by immunoSEQ multiplex PCR, the TCRdb table keeps only in-frame clones and is missing some. Counted here are some 210,000 clones, 80% to 85% occurring once; the ten biggest clones make up around 10%. Sequencing was carried out using PBMCs or T cells enriched from blood (not recorded which). The receptors here all came from a woman aged 45-60 years with acute COVID-19. The CDR3 runs from the conserved cysteine through the conserved F or W.

CDR3 protein	V gene	J gene
CASSPGGLSPGTQYF	TRBV19	TRBJ2-5
CASSPGQLTDTQYF	TRBV5-1	TRBJ2-3
CASSPTKTGRNNSPLHF	TRBV7-9	TRBJ1-6
CATSEGRGEKLFF	TRBV24-1	TRBJ1-4
CASSEALLAGVIYEQYF	TRBV27	TRBJ2-7
CASRSTQGTVYTF	TRBV7-2	TRBJ1-2
CASSLGTSGGIAKNIQYF	TRBV27	TRBJ2-4
CASSLAQGASTEAFF	TRBV7-9	TRBJ1-1
CASSQGKRAGTEAFF	TRBV18	TRBJ1-1
CASSLNPGQVPGTQYF	TRBV5-1	TRBJ2-5
CASRGQGDEQYF	TRBV11-3	TRBJ2-7
CASSPGGLASDTQYF	TRBV7-2	TRBJ2-3
CASSVGDRVYSGANVLTF	TRBV19	TRBJ2-6
CASSIVNTEAFF	TRBV12-3/TRBV12-4	TRBJ1-1
CASSLRQGGINSGANVLTF	TRBV9	TRBJ2-6
CASSEQGGQPQHF	TRBV6-4	TRBJ1-5
CASQGPYEQYF	TRBV28	TRBJ2-7
CASSPGTSGRAVETQYF	TRBV7-3	TRBJ2-5
CASRAQGSGELFF	TRBV28	TRBJ2-2
CASSLAPGYGYTF	TRBV5-8	TRBJ1-2
CASSVHRGGSYNEQFF	TRBV2	TRBJ2-1